Reported below is one T cell receptor beta chain. The data stem from a study of blood T cell repertoires in COVID-19. Authors' processing steps: Estimated nucleated cell counts came from reference gene primer amplification. Repertoires were generated with immunoSEQ multiplex PCR, while TCRdb's copy carries only in-frame clones and drops some. D and trimming come from the DNA, and the V and J calls and clone size come from that table. The sample lists 360,000 or so clones, 88% occurring once. The junction had 10 bases not matched to a gene; V was cut back by 9 bases and J by 8 bases. Looked up from germline, CDR1 is MNHEY and CDR2 is SMNVEV (reference sequence). This CDR3 comprises 14 residues.

The chain is built from TRBV27 and TRBJ2-1, with 10 bases identical to TRBD2. This receptor was taken from a woman between 25 and 40 years old who had been exposed to COVID-19. Input material: PBMCs or T cells enriched from blood (not recorded which). As DNA, the CDR3 is TGTGCCAGTACTTCTAGCGGGAGTTTAGATGAGCAGTTCTTC. It codes for CASTSSGSLDEQFF.